The source of this T cell receptor beta chain is a study of T cell responses to AZD1222 COVID-19 vaccine. V lost 0 bases and J lost 3, with 8 bases in between. CDR3 length: 14 amino acids. Germline values: CDR1 SGHTA, CDR2 FQGNSA. Some clones are missing from TCRdb's copy, which holds only in-frame ones; the method was immunoSEQ multiplex PCR. Seen here are 200,000 or so clones, roughly 93% observed once, and the top ten hold roughly 0.98%. The clonotype originates from an adult in good health. The sequences come from peripheral blood, collected on day 0 of AZD1222 vaccination. The V call is TRBV7-2, the J call TRBJ1-1; D possibly corresponds to TRBD1 (5 bases). Written as DNA, the CDR3 is TGTGCCAGCAGCTTAGCGGGGGAATACACTGAAGCTTTCTTT. This gives the protein CASSLAGEYTEAFF.